The 20 T cell receptor beta chains listed next were all sequenced from one sample in a study of identifying expanded T cells in peripheral blood. Generated by immunoSEQ multiplex PCR, the TCRdb table keeps only in-frame clones and is missing some. Of 85,000 to 100,000 clones listed, roughly 88% are singletons. Sequenced sample: blood. These TCRs come from a person aged 18 to 75 in good health.

This chain joins TRBV27 and TRBJ2-7; 7 bases fit TRBD2. The CDR3 length is 14 residues. The J segment lost 0 bases and the V segment lost 6 bases, leaving 5 bases of the junction unmatched. Germline lookup yields CDR1 MNHEY and CDR2 SMNVEV (reference sequence). The CDR3 reads CASSSSGGSYEQYF. The CDR3 nucleotides read TGTGCCAGCAGCTCCTCGGGGGGCTCCTACGAGCAGTACTTC.

Note on this clone: This same CDR3 is encoded by further DNA sequences in the sample. This chain joins TRBV2 and TRBJ2-7; D gene uncertain. This CDR3 region has 12 residues. Looked up from germline, CDR1 is SNHLY and CDR2 is FYNNEI. V dropped 5 bases and J dropped 0 bases, with 5 bases sitting between them. The CDR3 reads CASSRSSYEQYF. The CDR3, as DNA: TGTGCCAGCAGTCGAAGCTCCTACGAGCAGTACTTC.

The rearrangement uses TRBV29-1 and TRBJ2-3; TRBD2 agrees at 7 bases. Germline CDR1 is SQVTM and CDR2 is ANQGSEA. V lost 8 bases, J lost 4 bases, and 12 bases stayed unmatched. This CDR3 is 14 amino acids long. The CDR3 DNA follows: TGCAGCATGAACCTCGGGGGGTGGGCAGATACGCAGTATTTT. Its protein is CSMNLGGWADTQYF.

The chain links TRBV28 to TRBJ1-1; D might be TRBD1 (5 bases). Between the trimmed V and J ends, which lost 2 bases and 1 base, there was a span of 11 bases. This CDR3 has 15 amino acids. Germline CDR1 and CDR2: MDHEN and SYDVKM. The CDR3 sequence: CASSLNRLANTEAFF. The CDR3 region has the DNA TGTGCCAGCAGTTTAAACAGGTTGGCGAACACTGAAGCTTTCTTT. The full variable domain, rest sourced from reference TRBV28 and TRBJ1-1, is DVKVTQSSRYLVKRTGEKVFLECVQDMDHENMFWYRQDPGLGLRLIYFSYDVKMKEKGDIPEGYSVSREKKERFSLILESASTNQTSMYLCASSLNRLANTEAFFGQGTRLTVV.

V is TRBV2 and J is TRBJ1-4; D may be TRBD1 (5 bases). Germline V CDR1 and CDR2: SNHLY, FYNNEI. The CDR3 has 17 residues. V dropped 0 bases and J dropped 0 bases, with 11 bases sitting between them. Here the CDR3 DNA reads TGTGCCAGCAGTGAAGCGCTTGGGGGGTCAACTAATGAAAAACTGTTTTTT. Translated, it gives CASSEALGGSTNEKLFF.

This rearrangement joins TRBV6-4 to TRBJ1-5; the D is unclear. Per the germline V gene, CDR1 is MRHNA and CDR2 is SNTAGT. V was trimmed by 2 bases and J by 2 bases, leaving 4 bases between them. This CDR3 has 13 amino acids. The CDR3 DNA is TGTGCCAGCAGTGACAGGGGCAATCAGCCCCAGCATTTT. The encoded protein is CASSDRGNQPQHF.

The CDR3 protein is CASGDGQPNTGELFF. In nucleotides, the CDR3 is TGTGCCAGCGGGGATGGACAGCCGAACACCGGGGAGCTGTTTTTT. The V call is TRBV5-6, the J call TRBJ2-2; D is perhaps TRBD1 (6 bases). The CDR3 has 15 amino acids. V shed 7 bases and J shed 0 bases, with 13 bases lying between them. CDR1 SGHDT and CDR2 YYEEEE come from the germline V gene.

The chain links TRBV7-3 to TRBJ2-2, with a weak D call TRBD2 (6 bases). Germline V CDR1 and CDR2: SGHTA, FQGTGA. CDR3 size: 13 residues. V was trimmed by 5 bases and J by 4 bases, leaving 8 bases between them. The CDR3 DNA sequence: TGTGCCAGCAGCGCTAGCGCCACCGGGGAGCTGTTTTTT. Amino acid sequence: CASSASATGELFF.

The chain has TRBV19 and TRBJ2-5, with no clear D. Germline assignment: CDR1 LNHDA and CDR2 SQIVND (reference sequence). The CDR3 covers 14 residues. Trimming shortened V by 6 bases and J by 1 base, and 12 bases separated the two germline ends. The CDR3 nucleotides read TGTGCCAGTAGCAACCGCGGCGGCCAAGAGACCCAGTACTTC. Translating it yields CASSNRGGQETQYF.

The table lists this clone with a count of one. This rearrangement joins TRBV7-9 to TRBJ2-3; a weak D match, TRBD2 (5 bases). Germline CDR1 is SEHNR and CDR2 is FQNEAQ (reference sequence). V gave up 5 bases and J gave up 2 bases, with 8 bases separating them. The CDR3 is 13 residues long. The CDR3 DNA is TGTGCCAGCAGCCGGGATTCCACAGATACGCAGTATTTT. Its protein is CASSRDSTDTQYF.

The chain joins TRBV28 to TRBJ1-6, with a tentative D call TRBD1 (5 bases). The CDR3 is 16 amino acids. The V end lost 8 bases, the J end lost 1 base, and 15 bases lay between the germline ends. CDR1 is MDHEN, CDR2 SYDVKM, per germline. The CDR3 DNA sequence: TGTGCCAGCTCCCAAAAACGGGGGTCCTATAATTCACCCCTCCACTTT. It is translated as CASSQKRGSYNSPLHF.

The rearrangement joins TRBV10-3 to TRBJ2-1; 11 bases match TRBD2. V lost 6 bases to trimming and J lost 7 bases; unmatched junction nucleotides: 5. CDR1 and CDR2 from the germline V gene are ENHRY and SYGVKD. The CDR3 is 14 amino acids. As DNA, the CDR3 is TGTGCCATCAGAGACCGACTAGCGGGAAATGAGCAGTTCTTC. Amino acid sequence: CAIRDRLAGNEQFF.

This clone was observed a single time. The chain recombines TRBV19 with TRBJ1-3; D remains ambiguous. Germline V gene lookup returns CDR1 LNHDA and CDR2 SQIVND (reference sequence). This CDR3 has 13 amino acids. V shed 7 bases and J shed 1 base, with 8 bases lying between them. The CDR3 region has the DNA TGTGCCAGTATGAGGGATTCTGGAAACACCATATATTTT. Translated, it gives CASMRDSGNTIYF.

The genes are TRBV9 and TRBJ1-1; D uncertain. The CDR3 totals 14 residues. V was cut by 4 bases and J by 4 bases, with 14 bases left in between. The germline CDR1 and CDR2 sequences are SGDLS and YYNGEE. Here the CDR3 DNA reads TGTGCCAGCAGCCCTAGAGGACTGATCACTGAAGCTTTCTTT. It yields the protein CASSPRGLITEAFF.

This clone was counted only a few times. In the same sample, other DNA sequences code for this CDR3. This chain joins TRBV7-9 and TRBJ1-2; 8 positions match TRBD1. V lost 1 base and J lost 5; bases outside the gene matches: 0. The CDR3 totals 13 residues. CDR1 and CDR2 (germline): SEHNR, FQNEAQ (reference sequence). The CDR3 spells CASSLGTGYGYTF. The CDR3 coding sequence is TGTGCCAGCAGCTTAGGGACAGGGTATGGCTACACCTTC.

This clone came up once. This CDR3 is also generated by other DNA sequences in the sample. The rearrangement joins TRBV5-1 to TRBJ2-3; no firm D call. The ends were cut back, 3 bases at V and 3 bases at J, with 5 bases in the middle. The germline V gene encodes CDR1 SGHRS and CDR2 YFSETQ. CDR3 length: 12 amino acids. Written as DNA, the CDR3 is TGCGCCAGCAGCTCTGGGACAGATACGCAGTATTTT. Encoded protein: CASSSGTDTQYF.

A single count supports this clone. V usage is TRBV5-1 and J usage is TRBJ2-2; weak D call: TRBD2 (6 bases). The CDR3 runs to 15 residues. Per the germline V gene, CDR1 is SGHRS and CDR2 is YFSETQ. The V gene lost 0 bases and the J gene lost 9 bases, with 15 bases spanning the gap. DNA of the CDR3: TGCGCCAGCAGCTTGGATCTGGCGGGGTCGCGGGAGCTGTTTTTT. This sequence encodes CASSLDLAGSRELFF.

This sequence joins TRBV5-1 and TRBJ1-1; TRBD1 aligns across 8 bases. CDR3 length: 15 amino acids. The ends lost 0 bases at V and 0 bases at J; junction bases unmatched: 1. Germline assignment: CDR1 SGHRS and CDR2 YFSETQ. The CDR3 sequence: CASSLGTGLNTEAFF. Here the CDR3 DNA reads TGCGCCAGCAGCTTGGGGACAGGGCTGAACACTGAAGCTTTCTTT.

The genes are TRBV5-4 and TRBJ2-4; D is ambiguous. CDR3 length: 15 residues. Trimming removed 0 bases from V and 3 bases from J, with 10 bases in between. Germline V CDR1 and CDR2: SGHNT, YYREEE (reference sequence). DNA of the CDR3: TGTGCCAGCAGCTTGGAGGGCTTGGGCAAAAACATTCAGTACTTC. Translation gives CASSLEGLGKNIQYF.

V is TRBV5-1 and J is TRBJ2-2; 11 bases are a match to TRBD2. This CDR3 has 16 residues. The V gene end was trimmed by 4 bases and the J gene end by 0 bases; junction bases not matched to a gene: 2. Germline assignment: CDR1 SGHRS and CDR2 YFSETQ. DNA for the CDR3: TGCGCCAGCAGCATACTAGCGGGAGCGAACACCGGGGAGCTGTTTTTT. Translated, it gives CASSILAGANTGELFF.